This T cell receptor (beta chain) was captured in a study of shared clonotypes between healthy human individuals. The germline V gene has CDR1 MGHDK and CDR2 SYGVNS. CDR3 size: 14 residues. V lost 6 bases and J lost 1, with 12 bases in between. Sequenced by immunoSEQ multiplex PCR; TCRdb stores in-frame clones only, minus some. This sample yields about 2.4 million clones, of which about 92% are seen a single time; under 0.15% belongs to the top ten. V usage is TRBV25-1 and J usage is TRBJ1-1; D uncertain. The sequence was collected from a man aged 18 to 29 in good health. Specimen: naive CD4+ T cells sorted from blood. Subset denoted: CD45RA+ positively selected. The CDR3 DNA is TGTGCCAGCAGCCCCGGACTGCCGAACACTGAAGCTTTCTTT. It yields the protein CASSPGLPNTEAFF. Combining the CDR3 with reference TRBV25-1 and TRBJ1-1 gives the whole variable domain EADIYQTPRYLVIGTGKKITLECSQTMGHDKMYWYQQDPGMELHLIHYSYGVNSTEKGDLSSESTVSRIRTEHFPLTLESARPSHTSQYLCASSPGLPNTEAFFGQGTRLTVV.